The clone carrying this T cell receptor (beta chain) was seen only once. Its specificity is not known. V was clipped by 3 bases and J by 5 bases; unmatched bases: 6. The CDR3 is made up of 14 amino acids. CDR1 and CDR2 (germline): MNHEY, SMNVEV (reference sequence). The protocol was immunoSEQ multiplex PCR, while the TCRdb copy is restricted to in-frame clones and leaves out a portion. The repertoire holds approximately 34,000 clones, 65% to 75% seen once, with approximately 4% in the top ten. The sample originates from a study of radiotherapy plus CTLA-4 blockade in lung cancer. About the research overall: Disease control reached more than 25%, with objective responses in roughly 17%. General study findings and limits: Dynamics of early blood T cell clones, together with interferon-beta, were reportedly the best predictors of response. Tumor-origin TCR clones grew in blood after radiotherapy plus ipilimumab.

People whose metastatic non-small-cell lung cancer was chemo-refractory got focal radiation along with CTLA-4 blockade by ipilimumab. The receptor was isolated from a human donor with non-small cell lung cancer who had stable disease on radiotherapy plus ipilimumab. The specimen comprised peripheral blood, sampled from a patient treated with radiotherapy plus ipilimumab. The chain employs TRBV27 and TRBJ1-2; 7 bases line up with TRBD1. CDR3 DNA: TGTGCCAGCAGTTTTCAACCAGGGGGGTATGGCTACACCTTC. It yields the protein CASSFQPGGYGYTF.